The rows below give T cell receptor beta chains drawn from one sample of a study of cytomegalovirus exposure and HLA in healthy donors. Measured with immunoSEQ multiplex PCR; TCRdb has only the in-frame clones, and not every one. The table has about 130,000 clones, roughly three fifths seen once. Sequenced sample: PBMCs. The receptors come from a woman in her thirties or forties in good health and CMV-seronegative. Each CDR3 is given with its conserved first and last residue. A D gene is named only where the DNA matches it firmly. Clone size is stated in some rows and not others, as once, few, many or a class when expanded.

length	J	D	size	V	CDR3	DNA
14	TRBJ2-5	-	few	TRBV6-1	CASTRIAVVETQYF	TGTGCCAGCACCAGAATAGCAGTCGTGGAGACCCAGTACTTC
15	TRBJ1-1	TRBD1	-	TRBV9	CASSPWDRGLAEAFF	TGTGCCAGCAGCCCCTGGGACAGGGGGCTCGCTGAAGCTTTCTTT
15	TRBJ2-5	TRBD2	-	TRBV4-3	CASSQARGGQETQYF	TGCGCCAGCAGCCAAGCGCGGGGGGGCCAAGAGACCCAGTACTTC
14	TRBJ1-1	-	-	TRBV19	CASSLVQGRTEAFF	TGTGCCAGTTCACTCGTTCAGGGCCGGACTGAAGCTTTCTTT
14	TRBJ2-7	-	-	TRBV5-8	CASSLQGASYEQYF	TGTGCCAGCAGCTTACAGGGCGCCTCCTACGAGCAGTACTTC
14	TRBJ1-3	-	-	TRBV10-3	CAISPDNSGNTIYF	TGTGCCATCAGTCCCGACAACTCCGGAAACACCATATATTTT
11	TRBJ2-7	-	few	TRBV16	CASSQSTEKYF	TGTGCCAGCAGCCAATCGACGGAGAAGTACTTC
15	TRBJ2-3	-	-	TRBV9	CASSVVIRVSDTQYF	TGTGCCAGCAGCGTCGTCATCCGGGTTTCAGATACGCAGTATTTT
16	TRBJ1-6	TRBD1	few	TRBV18	CASSPGWTGGNSPLHF	TGTGCCAGCTCACCCGGCTGGACAGGGGGGAATTCACCCCTCCACTTT
15	TRBJ2-5	TRBD1	-	TRBV7-7	CASSLGLGQKETQYF	TGTGCCAGCAGCTTAGGCCTGGGACAGAAAGAGACCCAGTACTTC
14	TRBJ1-6	-	-	TRBV6-6	CASSLPGARRPLHF	TGTGCCAGCAGTCTTCCAGGGGCCCGGCGACCCCTCCACTTT
13	TRBJ2-7	-	once	TRBV19	CASSTGSGYEQYF	TGTGCCAGTAGTACCGGGAGCGGCTACGAGCAGTACTTC
13	TRBJ2-2	-	-	TRBV18	CASSPDKTGELFF	TGTGCCAGCTCACCGGACAAGACCGGGGAGCTGTTTTTT
15	TRBJ2-7	-	-	TRBV6-1	CASSERGDTTYEQYF	TGTGCCAGCAGTGAAAGAGGGGACACGACCTACGAGCAGTACTTC
15	TRBJ1-1	-	once	TRBV10-2	CASSDRFTMNTEAFF	TGCGCCAGCAGTGATAGATTTACCATGAACACTGAAGCTTTCTTT
12	TRBJ2-1	-	few	TRBV5-1	CASRLAYNEQFF	TGCGCCAGCAGACTAGCCTACAATGAGCAGTTCTTC
15	TRBJ1-1	TRBD1	-	TRBV6-5	CASSYSYRQGAEAFF	TGTGCCAGCAGTTACTCTTACCGACAGGGGGCTGAAGCTTTCTTT
14	TRBJ1-1	TRBD1	-	TRBV5-1	CASDSGTGATEAFF	TGCGCCAGCGACTCCGGGACAGGGGCCACTGAAGCTTTCTTT
18	TRBJ2-2	TRBD1	-	TRBV9	CASSVRGRTGSNTGELFF	TGTGCCAGCAGCGTACGGGGCCGGACAGGATCGAACACCGGGGAGCTGTTTTTT
14	TRBJ2-5	TRBD1	-	TRBV4-1	CASSQGGTGGTQYF	TGCGCCAGCAGCCAAGGCGGGACAGGGGGGACCCAGTACTTC
16	TRBJ1-2	-	-	TRBV6-6	CASSPPGQQFSYGYTF	TGTGCCAGCAGTCCACCGGGACAACAGTTCTCCTATGGCTACACCTTC
14	TRBJ2-7	-	-	TRBV7-2	CASSPDTSYYEQYF	TGTGCCAGCAGCCCTGACACTTCCTACTACGAGCAGTACTTC
12	TRBJ2-5	-	-	TRBV10-3	CAIGAEQETQYF	TGTGCCATCGGGGCAGAACAAGAGACCCAGTACTTC
16	TRBJ1-1	TRBD1	-	TRBV11-2	CASSLGLDRVNTEAFF	TGTGCCAGCAGCTTAGGATTGGACAGGGTGAACACTGAAGCTTTCTTT
16	TRBJ1-6	TRBD1	few	TRBV11-3	CASSYGQGSFNSPLHF	TGTGCCAGCAGCTATGGACAGGGGTCGTTTAATTCACCCCTCCACTTT
14	TRBJ1-2	TRBD1	-	TRBV4-3	CASSQDRETYGYTF	TGCGCCAGCAGCCAGGACAGGGAGACCTATGGCTACACCTTC
12	TRBJ2-5	-	-	TRBV30	CSVRTLQETQYF	TGTTCGGTTCGGACACTTCAGGAGACCCAGTACTTC
11	TRBJ2-7	-	few	TRBV20-1	CSAGGTYEQYF	TGCAGTGCTGGGGGCACCTACGAGCAGTACTTC
15	TRBJ1-2	TRBD1	-	TRBV25-1	CASSPRGDRRYGYTF	TGTGCCAGCAGTCCCAGAGGGGACAGAAGGTATGGCTACACCTTC
15	TRBJ2-7	TRBD1	-	TRBV27	CASGFRDRPPYEQYF	TGTGCCAGCGGATTCCGGGACAGGCCACCCTACGAGCAGTACTTC
14	TRBJ1-5	-	-	TRBV19	CASSIGGNLGTQHF	TGTGCCAGTAGTATAGGAGGGAACCTGGGGACCCAGCATTTT
13	TRBJ2-5	-	-	TRBV7-9	CASSFLRGETQYF	TGTGCCAGCAGCTTTCTTCGGGGAGAGACCCAGTACTTC
15	TRBJ2-2	TRBD2	-	TRBV7-2	CASSRGTSGTGELFF	TGTGCCAGCAGCAGGGGGACTAGCGGGACCGGGGAGCTGTTTTTT
19	TRBJ2-3	TRBD2	-	TRBV5-4	CASSLGLAGGSRRTDTQYF	TGTGCCAGCAGCTTGGGACTAGCGGGGGGGTCACGGCGCACAGATACGCAGTATTTT
12	TRBJ1-2	TRBD1	-	TRBV28	CASSGQGYGYTF	TGTGCCAGCAGCGGACAGGGGTATGGCTACACCTTC
14	TRBJ1-2	-	-	TRBV18	CASSPGLRDYGYTF	TGTGCCAGCTCCCCCGGGTTGCGGGACTATGGCTACACCTTC